This T cell receptor beta chain is from a study of glioma-infiltrating T cells after dendritic cell vaccination. Losses at the gene ends were 1 base for V and 4 bases for J; bases not matched to a gene: 6. The CDR3 covers 16 residues. Looked up from germline, CDR1 is SEHNR and CDR2 is FQNEAQ (reference sequence). TCRB CDR3 was amplified from 2 ug genomic DNA or less. TCRdb's table, derived via immunoSEQ multiplex PCR, lists solely in-frame clones and lacks some. The sample holds roughly 90,000 clones, around 84% seen once. This rearrangement joins TRBV7-9 to TRBJ2-1; TRBD2 matches 8 bases. This clonotype originated in a human donor with glioblastoma. The sample here was blood, taken before dendritic cell vaccination. CDR3 nucleotide sequence: TGTGCCAGCAGCTTAGGGGCGGGAGGTCCGTACAATGAGCAGTTCTTC. Translating gives CASSLGAGGPYNEQFF.